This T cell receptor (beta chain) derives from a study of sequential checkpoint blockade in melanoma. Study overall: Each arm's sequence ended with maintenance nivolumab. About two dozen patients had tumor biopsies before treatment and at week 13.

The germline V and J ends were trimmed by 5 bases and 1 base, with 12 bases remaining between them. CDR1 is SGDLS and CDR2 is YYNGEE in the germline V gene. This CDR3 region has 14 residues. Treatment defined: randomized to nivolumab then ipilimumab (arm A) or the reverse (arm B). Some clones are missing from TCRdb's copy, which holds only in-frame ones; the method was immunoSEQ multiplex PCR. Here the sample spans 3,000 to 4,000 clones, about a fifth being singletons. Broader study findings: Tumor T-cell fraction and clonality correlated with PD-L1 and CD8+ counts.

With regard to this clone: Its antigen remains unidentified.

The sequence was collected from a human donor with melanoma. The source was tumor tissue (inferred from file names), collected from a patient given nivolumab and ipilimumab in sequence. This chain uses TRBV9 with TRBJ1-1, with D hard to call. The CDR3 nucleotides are TGTGCCAGCAGAAATGGGCGCGCGAACACTGAAGCTTTCTTT. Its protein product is CASRNGRANTEAFF.